This T cell receptor beta chain was captured by sequencing in a study of identical twins. After template switching added a universal primer site, the resulting cDNA carried unique molecular identifiers. TCRdb re-called the 5' RACE reads through MiXCR, storing one row per CDR3 protein. The data contain some 1,700,000 distinct CDR3 sequences, about 32% of them singletons. Every sampled donor was Caucasian and healthy. Germline CDR1 is MNHNS and CDR2 is SASEGT. V dropped 6 bases and J dropped 4 bases, with 12 bases sitting between them. CDR3 length: 14 amino acids. The sequence came from a newborn girl in good health. The rearrangement links TRBV6-1 to TRBJ1-4; D gene uncertain. Sequencing used cord blood. In nucleotides, the CDR3 is TGTGCCAGCAGCCCTGGTTGGGTTAATGAAAAACTGTTTTTT. It is translated as CASSPGWVNEKLFF.